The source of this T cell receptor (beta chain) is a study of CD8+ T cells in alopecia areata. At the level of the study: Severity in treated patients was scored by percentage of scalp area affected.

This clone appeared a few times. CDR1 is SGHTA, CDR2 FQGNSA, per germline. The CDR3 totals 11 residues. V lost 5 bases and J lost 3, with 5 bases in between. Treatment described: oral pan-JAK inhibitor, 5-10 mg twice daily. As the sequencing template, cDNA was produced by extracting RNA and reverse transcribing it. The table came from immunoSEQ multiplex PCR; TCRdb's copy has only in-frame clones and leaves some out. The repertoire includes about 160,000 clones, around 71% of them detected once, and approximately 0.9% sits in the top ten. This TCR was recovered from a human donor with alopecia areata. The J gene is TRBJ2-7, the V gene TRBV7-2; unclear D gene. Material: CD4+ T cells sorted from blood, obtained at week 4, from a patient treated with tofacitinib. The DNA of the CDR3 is TGTGCCAGCAGCCCCCTCTACGAGCAGTACTTC. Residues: CASSPLYEQYF.